These 4 T cell receptor beta chains originate from one sample sequenced in a study of OX40 agonist ivuxolimab in advanced cancers. Some clones are missing from TCRdb's copy, which holds only in-frame ones; the method was immunoSEQ multiplex PCR. The sample has some 45,000 clones; roughly 86% are singletons. This material consisted of CD4+ or CD8+ T cells sorted from blood, taken in a trial of the OX40 agonist ivuxolimab. The receptors stem from an adult with an advanced solid tumor such as melanoma, head and neck, liver or kidney cancer.

The rearrangement uses TRBV5-1 and TRBJ2-1; the D gene is possibly TRBD1 (6 bases). V shed 0 bases and J shed 4 bases, with 11 bases lying between them. The CDR3 consists of 15 residues. Germline V CDR1 and CDR2: SGHRS, YFSETQ. The CDR3 region is CASSLGGLEYNEQFF. In nucleotides, the CDR3 is TGCGCCAGCAGCTTGGGGGGGCTAGAGTACAATGAGCAGTTCTTC. Using reference TRBV5-1 and TRBJ2-1 for the parts outside the CDR3, the full variable domain is KAGVTQTPRYLIKTRGQQVTLSCSPISGHRSVSWYQQTPGQGLQFLFEYFSETQRNKGNFPGRFSGRQFSNSRSEMNVSTLELGDSALYLCASSLGGLEYNEQFFGPGTRLTVL.

The chain links TRBV5-5 to TRBJ2-7; 8 positions match TRBD1. The germline gives CDR1 SGHKS, CDR2 YYEKEE (reference sequence). The CDR3 contains 15 residues. V shed 2 bases and J 1 base; nucleotides not matched to a gene: 5. CDR3: CASSFFGTGSYEQYF. DNA for the CDR3: TGTGCCAGCAGCTTTTTTGGGACAGGTTCCTACGAGCAGTACTTC.

This rearrangement joins TRBV7-9 to TRBJ2-5; 8 bases agree with TRBD2. The J segment lost 5 bases and the V segment lost 5 bases, leaving 7 bases of the junction unmatched. There are 14 residues in the CDR3. Germline-derived CDR1 and CDR2 are SEHNR and FQNEAQ (reference sequence). The CDR3 bases are TGTGCCAGCAGCCGTGGACAGCGGGAGGAGACCCAGTACTTC. It encodes CASSRGQREETQYF.

The gene calls are TRBV4-1 and TRBJ2-1; D is undetermined. This CDR3 spans 14 amino acids. V was shortened by 3 bases and J by 8 bases, with 14 bases between the two germline ends. From germline, CDR1 is MGHRA and CDR2 YSYEKL. Here the CDR3 reads CASSQGFPGDEQFF. CDR3 nucleotide sequence: TGCGCCAGCAGCCAGGGTTTCCCGGGCGATGAGCAGTTCTTC.